This passage covers 23 T cell receptor beta chains from one sample sequenced in a study of CD8 T cells in Susac syndrome. Reverse transcription of roughly 0.5 to 1 ug RNA used random hexamers. One entry per CDR3 protein, called by TCRdb with MiXCR from the immunoSEQ multiplex PCR reads. The data show approximately 150,000 distinct CDR3 sequences, with roughly 94% seen just once and approximately 0.08% held by the top ten. The material sequenced was CD4+ T cells from PBMCs. Receptors were obtained from a human donor in good health.

The J gene is TRBJ2-7, the V gene TRBV27; D is tentatively TRBD1 or TRBD2 (5 bases each). Trimming took 2 bases from V and 4 from J, leaving 9 bases between them. Per germline, CDR1 MNHEY and CDR2 SMNVEV (reference sequence). The CDR3 consists of 13 residues. CDR3 in DNA: TGTGCCAGCAGTTTAGCAGGGAGATACGAGCAGTACTTC. Amino acid sequence: CASSLAGRYEQYF.

This clonotype has only one observation. The rearrangement links TRBV2 to TRBJ2-3; no definite D call. From germline, CDR1 is SNHLY and CDR2 FYNNEI. V was shortened by 11 bases and J by 0 bases, with 9 bases between the two germline ends. The CDR3 covers 12 residues. This CDR3 reads CAEGQSTDTQYF. As DNA, the CDR3 is TGTGCCGAAGGGCAGAGCACAGATACGCAGTATTTT.

The chain combines TRBV7-9 with TRBJ2-3; D might be TRBD1 (5 bases). Germline V gene data show CDR1 as SEHNR and CDR2 as FQNEAQ (reference sequence). The CDR3 runs to 15 residues. Trimming removed 4 bases from V and 2 bases from J, with 13 bases in between. CDR3 DNA sequence: TGTGCCAGCAGCTCAGCAGGGATCTTCACAGATACGCAGTATTTT. Translating it yields CASSSAGIFTDTQYF.

The chain combines TRBV20-1 with TRBJ2-7; D unresolved. The CDR3 has 12 residues. V dropped 0 bases and J dropped 2 bases, with 5 bases sitting between them. Germline V lookup: CDR1 DFQATT, CDR2 SNEGSKA (reference sequence). The CDR3 loop is CSARESAYEQYF. In DNA, the CDR3 is TGCAGTGCTAGAGAGAGCGCCTACGAGCAGTACTTC.

The CDR3 coding sequence is TGCAGTGCTAGAGGGGGACAGGGGGCGGCCTACGAGCAGTACTTC. Protein sequence: CSARGGQGAAYEQYF. The V call is TRBV20-1, the J call TRBJ2-7; 12 positions match TRBD1. The CDR3 extends over 15 amino acids. The germline V gene has CDR1 DFQATT and CDR2 SNEGSKA (reference sequence). Unmatched junction bases numbered 3, after V lost 1 base and J lost 2 bases.

The CDR3, as DNA: TGTGCCAGCAGCTTGTTCACCGCGGAGATCTCTGGGGCCAACGTCCTGACTTTC. Translation gives CASSLFTAEISGANVLTF. The chain is built from TRBV5-4 and TRBJ2-6; D is undetermined. The V gene lost 1 base and the J gene lost 0 bases, with 14 bases spanning the gap. CDR1 SGHNT and CDR2 YYREEE come from the germline V gene (reference sequence). The CDR3 runs to 18 residues.

This chain links TRBV20-1 with TRBJ2-1; 12 bases agree with TRBD2. Trimming took 3 bases from V and 8 from J; bases not matched to a gene: 11. The germline V gene has CDR1 DFQATT and CDR2 SNEGSKA (reference sequence). The CDR3 extends over 16 amino acids. The chain's CDR3 is CSASKTSGSPVDEQFF. CDR3 in DNA: TGCAGTGCTAGTAAGACTAGCGGGAGCCCCGTGGATGAGCAGTTCTTC.

V gene TRBV7-9 combines with J gene TRBJ2-3, with unresolved D. Trimming took 5 bases from V and 4 from J, leaving 7 bases between them. Germline V CDR1 and CDR2: SEHNR, FQNEAQ (reference sequence). The CDR3 runs to 12 residues. The CDR3 coding sequence is TGTGCCAGCAGCGAGGATGCAGATACGCAGTATTTT. As protein: CASSEDADTQYF.

This chain links TRBV3-1 with TRBJ2-3; D perhaps matches TRBD2 (5 bases). Between the trimmed V and J ends, which lost 3 bases and 2 bases, there was a span of 12 bases. The CDR3 length is 15 residues. Germline values: CDR1 LGHDT, CDR2 YNNKEL (reference sequence). The chain's CDR3 is CASSHRRVFTDTQYF. The CDR3 DNA reads TGTGCCAGCAGCCACAGGCGGGTCTTCACAGATACGCAGTATTTT.

The table lists this clonotype with a count of one. The chain has TRBV3-1 and TRBJ2-3; 7 bases are shared with TRBD1. This CDR3 contains 13 residues. The germline V gene has CDR1 LGHDT and CDR2 YNNKEL (reference sequence). Trimming removed 1 base from V and 10 bases from J; junction bases left unmatched: 5. CDR3 bases: TGTGCCAGCAGCCAAGGGTTTACAGGGGCGCAGTATTTT. Protein product: CASSQGFTGAQYF.

The V and J genes are TRBV30 and TRBJ1-5; no firm D call. The V end lost 2 bases, the J end lost 2 bases, and 10 bases lay between the germline ends. The CDR3 contains 14 residues. Germline V lookup: CDR1 GTSNPN, CDR2 SVGIG (reference sequence). The CDR3: CAWSSPWGNQPQHF. CDR3 in DNA: TGTGCCTGGAGTTCCCCGTGGGGCAATCAGCCCCAGCATTTT. Full variable domain (rest looked up from reference TRBV30 and TRBJ1-5): SQTIHQWPATLVQPVGSPLSLECTVEGTSNPNLYWYRQAAGRGLQLLFYSVGIGQISSEVPQNLSASRPQDRQFILSSKKLLLSDSGFYLCAWSSPWGNQPQHFGDGTRLSIL.

The rearrangement links TRBV12-3 or TRBV12-4 to TRBJ2-2, with 7 bases identical to TRBD2. This CDR3 is 15 amino acids long. V lost 6 bases to trimming and J lost 4 bases; unmatched junction nucleotides: 8. The CDR3 coding sequence is TGTGCCAGCAGGTCTAGCTGGGGGGGCACCGGGGAGCTGTTTTTT. Its protein is CASRSSWGGTGELFF.

The chain combines TRBV11-1 with TRBJ2-7; the D gene is possibly TRBD2 (5 bases). CDR3 length: 14 amino acids. V lost 1 base to trimming and J lost 11 bases, with 18 bases between them. CDR1 is SGHAT and CDR2 is FQDESV in the germline V gene (reference sequence). CDR3 DNA sequence: TGTGCCAGCAGCTTAGATGCGGCCCGGGGAACGGAGTACTTC. Translating gives CASSLDAARGTEYF. Full variable domain (rest looked up from reference TRBV11-1 and TRBJ2-7): EAEVAQSPRYKITEKSQAVAFWCDPISGHATLYWYRQILGQGPELLVQFQDESVVDDSQLPKDRFSAERLKGVDSTLKIQPAELGDSAMYLCASSLDAARGTEYFGPGTRLTVT.

V gene TRBV6-5 combines with J gene TRBJ2-7; D ambiguous. Looked up from germline, CDR1 is MNHEY and CDR2 is SVGAGI. The CDR3 consists of 13 residues. The V end lost 2 bases, the J end lost 5 bases, and 10 bases lay between the germline ends. The DNA for the CDR3 is TGTGCCAGCAGTTACGGACCCCTCGACGAGCAGTACTTC. Translated: CASSYGPLDEQYF.

The rearrangement joins TRBV18 to TRBJ2-2, with D possibly being TRBD1 (5 bases). V was clipped by 2 bases and J by 6 bases, with 16 bases between them. Germline assignment: CDR1 KGHSH and CDR2 LQKENI. The CDR3 is 16 amino acids. CDR3 loop: CASSPTSQGIAGELFF. The CDR3 DNA follows: TGTGCCAGCTCACCAACGAGCCAGGGCATCGCCGGGGAGCTGTTTTTT.

This chain uses TRBV18 with TRBJ2-7; the D call may be TRBD1 or TRBD2 (6 bases each). Germline assignment: CDR1 KGHSH and CDR2 LQKENI. V was cut by 4 bases and J by 0 bases, with 16 bases left in between. This CDR3 contains 16 residues. The CDR3 region is CASSRGRRGNSYEQYF. CDR3 coding DNA: TGTGCCAGCTCACGGGGGCGGCGGGGAAACTCCTACGAGCAGTACTTC.

A note on this clonotype: At one of its ends the junction is not consistent with the germline gene, which may arise from a read error. V gene TRBV6-2 or TRBV6-3 combines with J gene TRBJ1-1; 7 bases are shared with TRBD1. The CDR3 is 14 residues long. Germline V CDR1 and CDR2: MNHEY, SVGEGT. The CDR3 nucleotides are TGTGTCAGCGCTACCCGAACGGGACAGATTGAAGCTTTCTTT. Protein sequence: CVSATRTGQIEAFF.

This clonotype was observed a single time. J is TRBJ2-5 and V is TRBV7-9; the D call may be TRBD1 or TRBD2 (5 bases each). Deletions cut 4 bases from V and 5 bases from J, with 23 bases between. The V gene's germline CDR1 is SEHNR and CDR2 FQNEAQ (reference sequence). The CDR3 runs to 17 residues. Written as DNA, the CDR3 is TGTGCCAGCAGCTCCCCGCCTAGGGGAGCGGCTGGGGAGACCCAGTACTTC. Protein sequence: CASSSPPRGAAGETQYF.

The chain employs TRBV24-1 and TRBJ2-3; 7 positions agree with TRBD2. Unmatched junction bases numbered 5, after V lost 3 bases and J lost 0 bases. The germline gives CDR1 KGHDR, CDR2 SFDVKD. This CDR3 contains 16 residues. The CDR3 reads CATSDPASGSTDTQYF. The CDR3, as DNA: TGTGCCACCAGTGATCCAGCTAGCGGCAGCACAGATACGCAGTATTTT.

The J gene is TRBJ2-7, the V gene TRBV29-1, with no clear D. The V end was cut by 5 bases, the J end by 1 base, with 6 bases between. The CDR3 runs 11 residues. The V gene's germline CDR1 is SQVTM and CDR2 ANQGSEA. The CDR3 DNA sequence: TGCAGCGTTTTCTTATCCTACGAGCAGTACTTC. It yields the protein CSVFLSYEQYF.

The chain employs TRBV6-6 and TRBJ2-7; 12 nucleotides align to TRBD1. This CDR3 is built from 13 residues. V gave up 5 bases and J gave up 5 bases; unmatched junction bases: 1. Germline loops: CDR1 MNHNY, CDR2 SVGAGI (reference sequence). The CDR3 DNA reads TGTGCCAGCAGTCGGGACAGGGGGCACGAGCAGTACTTC. Encoded protein: CASSRDRGHEQYF.

This clonotype was picked up one time. This sequence joins TRBV12-5 and TRBJ2-1; 11 nucleotides match TRBD2. This CDR3 is 17 amino acids long. Germline V gives CDR1 LGHNT, CDR2 FRNRAP. J gave up 2 bases and V 1 base, and 4 bases lay outside the gene matches. CDR3 region: CASGLAISGRAYNEQFF. The DNA for the CDR3 is TGTGCTAGTGGTTTGGCTATTAGCGGGAGGGCCTACAATGAGCAGTTCTTC. Full variable domain (outside the CDR3, taken from reference TRBV12-5 and TRBJ2-1): DARVTQTPRHKVTEMGQEVTMRCQPILGHNTVFWYRQTMMQGLELLAYFRNRAPLDDSGMPKDRFSAEMPDATLATLKIQPSEPRDSAVYFCASGLAISGRAYNEQFFGPGTRLTVL.

This sequence joins TRBV15 and TRBJ1-4; possible D gene TRBD1, 6 bases. The ends were cut back, 0 bases at V and 3 bases at J, with 14 bases in the middle. The V gene's germline CDR1 is LNHNV and CDR2 YYDKDF (reference sequence). This CDR3 has 17 residues. CDR3 in amino acids: CATSRDRSAGANEKLFF. In DNA form, the CDR3 reads TGTGCCACCAGCAGAGATCGATCGGCAGGGGCTAATGAAAAACTGTTTTTT.